This T cell receptor beta chain was captured in a study of cytomegalovirus exposure and HLA in healthy donors. Overall study results and limits: Rarity marked most TCR sequences, yet some public TCRs occurred in many donors.

PCR was performed using 60 Vbeta and 13 Jbeta primers. Here immunoSEQ multiplex PCR was the method, and the copy in TCRdb shows in-frame clones only, minus some. The profile covers 95,000 to 150,000 clones, with more than 60% appearing a single time and around 4.2% taken by the ten largest. V was pared by 4 bases and J by 6 bases, with 11 bases of the junction left unmatched. Germline loops: CDR1 SNHLY, CDR2 FYNNEI. CDR3 length: 15 amino acids. Concerning this clone itself: What it recognizes is unknown.

The sequence came from a woman aged 40 to 50 in good health and CMV-seronegative. The chain combines TRBV2 with TRBJ1-1, with 7 bases identical to TRBD1. What was sequenced was PBMCs. DNA of the CDR3: TGTGCCAGCAGTGTTTCGGCAGGGGGTTACGCTGAAGCTTTCTTT. This encodes CASSVSAGGYAEAFF.